The rows below give T cell receptor beta chains drawn from one sample of a study of cytomegalovirus exposure and HLA in healthy donors. Some clones are missing from TCRdb's copy, which holds only in-frame ones; the method was immunoSEQ multiplex PCR. The profile shows fewer than 150,000 clones, 66% of them singletons. Sequenced: PBMCs. Source of these receptors: a human donor in good health. Each CDR3 is given with its conserved first and last residue.

TRBV5-4,CASSSGTGGRMNTEAFF
TRBV6-1,CASKVLIYNEQFF
TRBV27,CASSLSYLGDDRELFF
TRBV20-1,CSAQGSEAFF
TRBV7-3,CASGREPYNEQFF
TRBV19,CASMGQSNQPQHF
TRBV5-6,CASSAGLVEDTQYF
TRBV4-1,CASSQVRDVSYNEQFF
TRBV28,CASLSGQGITNLSGNTIYF
TRBV10-3,CAISERQGAGETQYF
TRBV7-6,CASSFLAGTYEQYF
TRBV29-1,CSVRTSGYNEQFF
TRBV5-4,CASSPRGHPEQYF
TRBV27,CASRSGISLYNEQFF
TRBV7-3,CASSSGTGEWNEQFF
TRBV29-1,CSVEGLAGIQETQYF
TRBV29-1,CSVRQGLGEQYF
TRBV6-1,CASMTPYEQYF
TRBV18,CASSQVSNQPQHF
TRBV28,CASSQTSTPPNTGELFF
TRBV7-3,CASSLLGLAGVNEQFF
TRBV6-5,CASTDSGRAETQYF
TRBV19,CASSSAGRTRSNSPLHF
TRBV5-1,CASSLAGGTNEKLFF
TRBV9,CASSVGRGGDMGTQYF
TRBV27,CASSGGVRTGELFF
TRBV18,CASSQRTSYEQYF
TRBV29-1,CSVVGQATYGVDTF
TRBV5-4,CASSFSNEQFF
TRBV27,CASSSQQGRETQYF
TRBV10-3,CAISESMVVGGRDTQYF
TRBV5-1,CASGKRDRGDMVQETQYF
TRBV7-3,CASSLKAGSDQPQHF
TRBV5-4,CASSLGGQGGRETQYF
TRBV27,CASSFQGNLMNTEAFF
TRBV7-6,CASSTDSFANVLTF
TRBV11-2,CASSGRTSGREETQYF
TRBV9,CASSKDGGTIYF
TRBV27,CASSLKGASGRIANTGELFF
TRBV5-6,CASSYRDTSYNEQFF
TRBV14,CASSQDSGLGTDTQYF
TRBV4-1,CASSQAGTGELFF
TRBV15,CATSRVGGSQFF
TRBV28,CASSFPSRDIYEQYF
TRBV9,CASSVVGGESYEQYF
TRBV15,CATSRVEGVYEQYF
TRBV15,CATSRGQGAGWGYTF
TRBV5-4,CASSSGTSGTYEQYF
TRBV6-5,CASPRRQGPYEQYF
TRBV10-3,CAIAGAASGSWGETQYF